These 6 T cell receptor beta chains originate from one sample sequenced in a study of response to subunit inactivated influenza vaccine. TCRdb reprocessed the RT-PCR reads via MiXCR and lists one record per CDR3 protein. This sample yields a few hundred thousand distinct CDR3 sequences, of which just over 20% are seen a single time; 10% to 13% belongs to the top ten. Sequencing was performed on PBMCs from blood, taken approximately 20 months after vaccination. Receptors originate from a man between 50 and 75 years old who received an inactivated influenza vaccine.

This clonotype was detected a few times. The V and J genes are TRBV20-1 and TRBJ2-7; D may correspond to TRBD1 or TRBD2 (6 bases each). The germline CDR1 and CDR2 sequences are DFQATT and SNEGSKA (reference sequence). This CDR3 comprises 14 residues. The CDR3 DNA reads as TGCCCCCGAGTTGGGGGGCACCTCTCCTACGAGCAGTACTTC. Translating it yields CPRVGGHLSYEQYF.

Many counts were recorded for this clonotype. The chain links TRBV24-1 to TRBJ1-1; D gene unclear. Germline V lookup: CDR1 KGHDR, CDR2 SFDVKD. This CDR3 is 13 amino acids long. The V end lost 8 bases, the J end lost 6 bases, and 15 bases lay between the germline ends. The CDR3 DNA reads as TGTGCCACCAAATCCGCCCCGGGCCCTGAAGCTTTCTTT. This sequence encodes CATKSAPGPEAFF.

The V gene is TRBV29-1, the J gene TRBJ1-1, with 7 positions matching TRBD1. V was clipped by 5 bases and J by 4 bases; unmatched bases: 4. From germline, CDR1 is SQVTM and CDR2 ANQGSEA. The CDR3 extends over 12 amino acids. The CDR3 DNA is TGCAGCGTTAACAGGGGCCCCACTGAAGCTTTCTTT. Translating it yields CSVNRGPTEAFF.

The chain links TRBV20-1 to TRBJ1-6; 9 bases fit TRBD1. V shed 0 bases, J shed 13 bases, and the junction held 10 bases outside the gene matches. Germline CDR1 is DFQATT and CDR2 is SNEGSKA (reference sequence). The CDR3 totals 15 residues. CDR3 bases: TGCAGTGCTAGAGATAGGGACAGGGAGATTCACCCCCTCCACTTT. As protein: CSARDRDREIHPLHF.

This clonotype was observed a few times. V usage is TRBV30 and J usage is TRBJ2-6, with no clear D. With 2 bases removed from V and 4 bases from J, the gap between germline ends came to 12 bases. Germline values: CDR1 GTSNPN, CDR2 SVGIG (reference sequence). The length of the CDR3 is 15 residues. The CDR3 spells CAWSSNIGGANVLTF. DNA of the CDR3: TGTGCCTGGAGTTCAAACATAGGCGGGGCCAACGTCCTGACTTTC.

This chain's CDR3 is CASSQDQGAKTQYF. The CDR3 DNA is TGTGCCAGCAGCCAAGATCAGGGGGCCAAGACCCAGTACTTC. This chain links TRBV3-1 with TRBJ2-5, with 8 bases aligning to TRBD1. CDR1 and CDR2 (germline): LGHDT, YNNKEL (reference sequence). After removal of 0 bases from V and 6 bases from J, the junction contained 3 bases not matched to a gene. This CDR3 comprises 14 residues.